One and the same sample provided the 2 T cell receptor beta chains below, sequenced in a study of T cells in localized non-small cell lung cancer. Repertoires were generated with immunoSEQ multiplex PCR, while TCRdb's copy carries only in-frame clones and drops some. The sample contains 130,000 or so clones, 89% of which appear only once. The sample was peripheral blood, taken before any cancer treatment. The receptors derive from an older female donor with stage I lung adenocarcinoma.

This rearrangement joins TRBV7-9 to TRBJ2-3; unclear D gene. Germline lookup yields CDR1 SEHNR and CDR2 FQNEAQ (reference sequence). This CDR3 has 14 amino acids. Trimming shortened V by 1 base and J by 4 bases, and 9 bases separated the two germline ends. CDR3 in DNA: TGTGCCAGCAGCTTAGGTCTAGTCCCAGATACGCAGTATTTT. Translating gives CASSLGLVPDTQYF.

The chain joins TRBV28 to TRBJ2-7; D assignment may be TRBD1 or TRBD2 (5 bases each). Trimming took 6 bases from V and 0 from J, leaving 12 bases between them. CDR3 length: 14 residues. Germline lookup yields CDR1 MDHEN and CDR2 SYDVKM. CDR3 loop: CASSPWGSSYEQYF. CDR3 bases: TGTGCCAGCAGCCCTTGGGGGAGCTCCTACGAGCAGTACTTC. Looking up the rest from reference TRBV28 and TRBJ2-7 gives the full variable domain: DVKVTQSSRYLVKRTGEKVFLECVQDMDHENMFWYRQDPGLGLRLIYFSYDVKMKEKGDIPEGYSVSREKKERFSLILESASTNQTSMYLCASSPWGSSYEQYFGPGTRLTVT.